Following are 4 T cell receptor beta chains from one sample sequenced in a study of CD8 T cells in Susac syndrome. Reverse transcription of about 0.5 to 1 ug RNA used random hexamers. TCRdb independently ran MiXCR on the immunoSEQ multiplex PCR reads; one entry per CDR3 protein. Of 130,000 to 150,000 distinct CDR3 sequences listed, approximately 95% are singletons. The sequenced material came from CD8+ T cells from PBMCs. These receptor sequences come from a human donor in good health.

This sequence joins TRBV29-1 and TRBJ2-4, with TRBD1 matching 9 bases. The CDR3 runs to 14 residues. Germline assignment: CDR1 SQVTM and CDR2 ANQGSEA. The J segment lost 9 bases and the V segment lost 3 bases, leaving 9 bases of the junction unmatched. The CDR3 nucleotides are TGCAGCGTTGATTCCGGGACAGGGTACGGCATTCAGTACTTC. Amino acid sequence: CSVDSGTGYGIQYF.

This clonotype was recorded a few times. The chain links TRBV20-1 to TRBJ2-1, with TRBD2 matching 10 bases. V was pared by 3 bases and J by 3 bases, with 5 bases of the junction left unmatched. Per the germline V gene, CDR1 is DFQATT and CDR2 is SNEGSKA (reference sequence). There are 15 residues in the CDR3. CDR3 amino acids: CSARELAGSYNEQFF. The CDR3 coding sequence is TGCAGTGCTAGGGAACTAGCGGGAAGCTACAATGAGCAGTTCTTC.

The rearrangement joins TRBV13 to TRBJ1-2; D is ambiguous. V lost 6 bases to trimming and J lost 0 bases, with 11 bases between them. This CDR3 region has 14 residues. Per germline, CDR1 PRHDT and CDR2 FYEKMQ (reference sequence). The CDR3 loop is CASSHGRTNYGYTF. CDR3 sequence (DNA): TGTGCCAGCAGTCACGGACGGACTAACTATGGCTACACCTTC.

This chain links TRBV30 with TRBJ2-1, with a possible D match to TRBD2 (5 bases). Germline-derived CDR1 and CDR2 are GTSNPN and SVGIG (reference sequence). The germline V and J ends were trimmed by 7 bases and 10 bases, with 20 bases remaining between them. The CDR3 loop spans 13 amino acids. The CDR3 protein is CASEDPPFGEQFF. The CDR3 coding sequence is TGTGCCTCGGAGGATCCCCCTTTCGGGGAGCAGTTCTTC. The full variable domain, completed using reference TRBV30 and TRBJ2-1, is SQTIHQWPATLVQPVGSPLSLECTVEGTSNPNLYWYRQAAGRGLQLLFYSVGIGQISSEVPQNLSASRPQDRQFILSSKKLLLSDSGFYLCASEDPPFGEQFFGPGTRLTVL.